The 3 T cell receptor beta chains below all came from one sample that was sequenced in a study of identical twins' blood T cells. Each CDR3 protein gets one entry after TCRdb re-called the 5' RACE reads with MiXCR. The top ten hold more than 5.5% of the sample, which has hundreds of thousands of distinct CDR3 sequences, 28% seen once. The sequenced sample was PBMCs. These receptors were taken from a woman aged 18 to 55 in good health.

This clonotype appeared a few times. J is TRBJ1-1 and V is TRBV10-3; a weak D match, TRBD1 (6 bases). The V and J ends lost 6 bases and 2 bases respectively, with 10 bases between them. Per the germline V gene, CDR1 is ENHRY and CDR2 is SYGVKD. This CDR3 comprises 13 residues. The CDR3 DNA reads as TGTGCCATCAGGGAGGACAGAAACACTGAAGCTTTCTTT. Residues: CAIREDRNTEAFF.

The sample holds a few counts of this clonotype. DNA of the CDR3: TGTGCCAGCAGCTCTCGGACTAGTTATAGCGGGGAGCTGTTTTTT. Translation gives CASSSRTSYSGELFF. The chain is built from TRBV7-8 and TRBJ2-2; the match to TRBD2 covers 7 bases. From germline, CDR1 is SGHVS and CDR2 FQNEAQ. The CDR3 covers 15 residues. V was clipped by 4 bases and J by 7 bases; unmatched bases: 9.

The J gene is TRBJ2-5, the V gene TRBV29-1, with 9 bases matching TRBD2. Looked up from germline, CDR1 is SQVTM and CDR2 is ANQGSEA. CDR3 length equals 13 residues. V trimming: 6 bases; J trimming: 5 bases; junction bases outside the gene matches: 7. The CDR3, as DNA: TGCAGCGTATTGCGGGGGGGCCTGGAGACCCAGTACTTC. Protein product: CSVLRGGLETQYF.